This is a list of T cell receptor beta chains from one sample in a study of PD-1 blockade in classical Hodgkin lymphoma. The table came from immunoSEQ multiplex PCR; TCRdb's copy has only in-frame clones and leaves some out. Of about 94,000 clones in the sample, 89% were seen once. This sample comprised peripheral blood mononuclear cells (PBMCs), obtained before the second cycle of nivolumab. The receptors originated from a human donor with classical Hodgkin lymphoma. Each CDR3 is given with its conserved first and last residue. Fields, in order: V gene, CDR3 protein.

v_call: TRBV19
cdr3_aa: CASSSINREEAFF

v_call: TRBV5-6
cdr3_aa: CASSLGRTGGVGKTQYF

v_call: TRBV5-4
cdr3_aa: CASSLLSGRSEQYF

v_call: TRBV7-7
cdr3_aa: CASSLGGFGETQYF

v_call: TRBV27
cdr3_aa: CAGDRDRGTDTQYF

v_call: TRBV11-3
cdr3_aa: CASSPKTGLVGYETQYF

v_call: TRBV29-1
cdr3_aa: CSVAVGSYNEQFF

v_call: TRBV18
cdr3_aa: CASSPRDSHTDTQYF

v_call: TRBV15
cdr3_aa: CATSIMVGLGETQYF

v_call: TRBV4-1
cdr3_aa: CASSQIPGSNEKLFF

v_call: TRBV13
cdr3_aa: CASRKFDRADSYEQYF

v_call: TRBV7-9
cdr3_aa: CASTHGGGFRGTDTQYF

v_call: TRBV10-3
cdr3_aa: CAISEPGQGLTDTQYF

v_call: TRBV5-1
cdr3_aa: CASSLDSLNQPQHF

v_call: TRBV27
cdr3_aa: CASGSGDAYNEQFF

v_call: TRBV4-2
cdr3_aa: CASSQDRWSGGATDTQYF

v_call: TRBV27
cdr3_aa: CASSPRRATGELFF

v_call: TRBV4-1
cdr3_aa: CASSQWLGSNYGYTF

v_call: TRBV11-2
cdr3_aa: CASSWTGTVETQYF

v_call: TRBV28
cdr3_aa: CASEPGWTPDAEAFF

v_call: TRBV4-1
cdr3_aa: CASSLLAGGSYNEQFF

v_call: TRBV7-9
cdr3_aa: CASSHRGSGSLYEQYF

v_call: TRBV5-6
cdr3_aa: CASSSAPLTGALIYEQYF

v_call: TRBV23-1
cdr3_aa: CASRPTGGRGEEYEQYF

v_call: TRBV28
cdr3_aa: CASTGTSTYEQYF

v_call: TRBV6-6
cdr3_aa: CASSYSISKTQYF

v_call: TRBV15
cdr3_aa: CATSRGTGLQPQHF

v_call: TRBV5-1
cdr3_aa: CASSLVGNEKLFF

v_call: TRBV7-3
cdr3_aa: CASSSSRGGTGELFF

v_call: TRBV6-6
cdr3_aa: CASSYGGWQETQYF

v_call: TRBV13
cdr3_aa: CASSFGRGSYNEQFF

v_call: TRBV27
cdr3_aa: CASSLWGSGGLAGYNEQFF

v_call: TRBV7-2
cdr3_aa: CASSPSPPQGATGNTIYF

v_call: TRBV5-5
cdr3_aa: CASSLTSGSAGELFF

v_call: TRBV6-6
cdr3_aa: CASRVGPDTQYF

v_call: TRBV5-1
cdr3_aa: CASSFGSLGGYEQYF

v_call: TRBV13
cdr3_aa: CASSLSSGGYNEQFF